Listed below are T cell receptor beta chains from one sample, sequenced in a study of early T cells in non-severe SARS-CoV-2 infection. From the 5' RACE reads, TCRdb called clonotypes with MiXCR, one entry per CDR3 protein. The data contain around 58,000 distinct CDR3 sequences, around 4.7% of them seen just once; the ten biggest clones take up roughly 5%. The sequenced sample was whole blood. These receptors were obtained from an adult who was a healthcare worker with PCR-confirmed SARS-CoV-2 infection or an uninfected control (not recorded which). Each CDR3 is given with its conserved first and last residue. Each record gives: clone size, D gene, V gene, J gene, CDR3 protein, CDR3 DNA. D genes are given only for firm matches. Size is omitted from some rows. Given values are once, few, many or a class for expanded clones.

many	.	TRBV7-6	TRBJ2-3	CASSLQGHSGTQYF	TGTGCCAGCAGCCTTCAGGGGCACTCCGGTACGCAGTATTTT
many	.	TRBV11-2	TRBJ1-1	CASSRQVRNTEAFF	TGTGCCAGCAGCCGACAGGTCCGGAACACTGAAGCTTTCTTT
.	TRBD2	TRBV18	TRBJ2-1	CASSPLGTSGDNEQFF	TGTGCCAGCTCACCACTCGGGACTAGCGGGGACAATGAGCAGTTCTTC
many	TRBD2	TRBV6-6	TRBJ2-5	CASSYPGTSGRETQYF	TGTGCCAGCAGTTACCCCGGGACTAGCGGGAGGGAGACCCAGTACTTC
few	.	TRBV5-4	TRBJ2-1	CASSVTANSYNEQFF	TGTGCCAGCAGCGTGACAGCAAACTCCTACAATGAGCAGTTCTTC
few	TRBD1	TRBV14	TRBJ2-3	CASSPPGQARDTQYF	TGTGCCAGCAGTCCACCGGGACAGGCAAGGGATACGCAGTATTTT
many	.	TRBV11-3	TRBJ2-1	CASSFREEDSLRGSYNEQFF	TGTGCCAGCAGCTTCAGGGAAGAGGACTCCCTCCGGGGCTCCTACAATGAGCAGTTCTTC
.	.	TRBV29-1	TRBJ2-7	CSVERDRESEQYF	TGCAGCGTTGAGCGGGACAGAGAGTCCGAGCAGTACTTC
few	.	TRBV6-1	TRBJ1-5	CASSDGYSSNQPQHF	TGTGCCAGCAGTGACGGGTACAGTAGCAATCAGCCCCAGCATTTT
.	.	TRBV12-3/TRBV12-4	TRBJ1-3	CASSWAGAGNTIYF	TGTGCCAGCAGTTGGGCAGGGGCTGGAAACACCATATATTTT
many	TRBD1	TRBV6-5	TRBJ1-4	CASSRDRDNEKLFF	TGTGCCAGCAGTAGGGACAGGGACAATGAAAAACTGTTTTTT
many	TRBD1	TRBV5-8	TRBJ2-1	CASSFRQGWFNEQFF	TGTGCCAGCAGCTTCCGACAGGGTTGGTTCAATGAGCAGTTCTTC
many	.	TRBV7-2	TRBJ2-1	CASRPRGLTSYNEQFF	TGTGCCAGCAGGCCCAGGGGACTAACCTCCTACAATGAGCAGTTCTTC
.	TRBD1	TRBV6-1	TRBJ1-1	CASSEIGAGGFSEAFF	TGTGCCAGCAGTGAAATAGGGGCAGGGGGCTTTTCTGAAGCTTTCTTT
many	TRBD2	TRBV19	TRBJ2-2	CASSMPGRGRNTGELFF	TGTGCCAGTAGTATGCCGGGGAGGGGAAGGAACACCGGGGAGCTGTTTTTT
many	.	TRBV10-3	TRBJ2-5	CAISTRPQETQYF	TGTGCCATCAGCACACGGCCCCAAGAGACCCAGTACTTC
.	TRBD1	TRBV12-3/TRBV12-4	TRBJ2-5	CASSTGQGVETQYF	TGTGCCAGCAGCACAGGACAGGGGGTAGAGACCCAGTACTTC
many	TRBD1	TRBV7-9	TRBJ2-7	CASSLDLTGVDEQYF	TGTGCCAGCAGCTTAGACTTGACAGGGGTAGACGAGCAGTACTTC
many	.	TRBV5-8	TRBJ2-7	CASSRAVYEQYF	TGTGCCAGCAGTAGGGCTGTTTACGAGCAGTACTTC
many	.	TRBV7-9	TRBJ2-3	CASSLGSTTDTQYF	TGTGCCAGCAGCTTAGGGTCCACGACAGATACGCAGTATTTT
many	TRBD1	TRBV10-3	TRBJ2-7	CAISAPGQGFEQYF	TGTGCCATCAGTGCCCCGGGACAGGGGTTCGAGCAGTACTTC
many	.	TRBV20-1	TRBJ2-1	CSAPIPLTYNEQFF	TGCAGTGCCCCGATTCCCCTAACATACAATGAGCAGTTCTTC
many	.	TRBV4-1	TRBJ2-4	CASSQDSGLAKNIQYF	TGCGCCAGCAGCCAAGATAGCGGATTAGCCAAAAACATTCAGTACTTC
.	.	TRBV7-9	TRBJ2-7	CASVTPGPLSYEQYF	TGTGCCAGCGTCACCCCGGGCCCTCTCTCCTACGAGCAGTACTTC
many	.	TRBV7-2	TRBJ2-6	CASSLGGALSGANVLTF	TGTGCCAGCAGCTTAGGCGGGGCCCTCTCAGGGGCCAACGTCCTGACTTTC
many	.	TRBV20-1	TRBJ2-1	CSTAGASLYNEQFF	TGCAGCACTGCCGGGGCTTCTCTCTACAATGAGCAGTTCTTC
many	.	TRBV29-1	TRBJ2-1	CSPSPQGNEQFF	TGCAGCCCCTCCCCACAGGGCAATGAGCAGTTCTTC
.	.	TRBV4-3	TRBJ2-1	CASSQASGTLQFF	TGCGCCAGCAGCCAAGCCTCGGGGACATTACAGTTCTTC
.	.	TRBV14	TRBJ2-1	CASSQGRPNEQFF	TGTGCCAGCAGCCAAGGGCGGCCCAATGAGCAGTTCTTC
.	.	TRBV7-9	TRBJ2-5	CASSLPGSQTQYF	TGTGCCAGCAGCCTCCCCGGGAGCCAGACCCAGTACTTC
many	TRBD1	TRBV20-1	TRBJ2-2	CSARARTGGTGELFF	TGCAGTGCTAGAGCCCGGACAGGGGGCACCGGGGAGCTGTTTTTT
many	.	TRBV5-1	TRBJ2-7	CASSFVVGSYEQYF	TGCGCCAGCAGCTTCGTCGTGGGTTCCTACGAGCAGTACTTC
many	.	TRBV6-5	TRBJ1-1	CASSSSLRGTEAFF	TGTGCCAGCAGTTCATCCCTAAGGGGCACTGAAGCTTTCTTT
many	TRBD2	TRBV19	TRBJ2-2	CASSKTSGYTGELFF	TGTGCCAGTAGTAAGACTAGCGGATACACCGGGGAGCTGTTTTTT
.	TRBD2	TRBV5-1	TRBJ2-2	CASSPRRLASSGELFF	TGCGCCAGCAGCCCCCGGCGACTAGCCAGCAGCGGGGAGCTGTTTTTT
many	TRBD2	TRBV18	TRBJ2-1	CASSWRTSGNNEQFF	TGTGCCAGCTCATGGCGGACTAGCGGCAACAATGAGCAGTTCTTC
many	.	TRBV11-2	TRBJ2-3	CASSLDASTDTQYF	TGTGCCAGCAGCTTAGATGCCAGCACAGATACGCAGTATTTT
many	.	TRBV12-3/TRBV12-4	TRBJ2-1	CASRLTEQFF	TGTGCCAGCAGGCTAACGGAGCAGTTCTTC
many	.	TRBV7-2	TRBJ2-1	CASSPSSDRANNEQFF	TGTGCCAGCAGCCCGTCTTCGGATAGGGCAAACAATGAGCAGTTCTTC
many	.	TRBV11-2	TRBJ2-1	CASSLLGGGTYNEQFF	TGTGCCAGCAGCCTACTCGGGGGAGGTACCTACAATGAGCAGTTCTTC
.	.	TRBV7-9	TRBJ2-3	CASSSRDRPGDTQYF	TGTGCCAGCAGCTCCCGGGACCGTCCGGGTGATACGCAGTATTTT
.	.	TRBV21-1	TRBJ2-3	CASSKEGPSGSTDTQYF	TGTGCCAGCAGCAAAGAGGGGCCTAGCGGGAGCACAGATACGCAGTATTTT
many	.	TRBV10-3	TRBJ2-7	CAIGEGDEQYF	TGTGCCATCGGTGAAGGGGACGAGCAGTACTTC
many	.	TRBV2	TRBJ2-3	CASRDRFLSTDTQYF	TGTGCCAGCAGGGACCGATTCCTTAGCACAGATACGCAGTATTTT
many	.	TRBV20-1	TRBJ2-7	CSARGTGDSYEQYF	TGCAGTGCCAGGGGGACGGGAGATTCCTACGAGCAGTACTTC
.	TRBD2	TRBV19	TRBJ2-1	CASSDSSGAYNEQFF	TGTGCCAGTAGTGACTCTAGCGGGGCTTACAATGAGCAGTTCTTC
few	TRBD1	TRBV2	TRBJ2-5	CASMRGQKETQYF	TGTGCCAGCATGAGGGGACAGAAAGAGACCCAGTACTTC
many	TRBD2	TRBV20-1	TRBJ2-1	CRAPIGGRANEQFF	TGCAGAGCCCCTATTGGCGGGAGGGCCAATGAGCAGTTCTTC
.	.	TRBV2	TRBJ2-7	CASGLGSYEQYF	TGTGCCAGTGGACTCGGGTCCTACGAGCAGTACTTC
.	.	TRBV7-2	TRBJ1-6	CASTGGTGWNSPLHF	TGTGCCAGCACCGGGGGAACAGGGTGGAATTCACCCCTCCACTTT
few	TRBD1	TRBV11-2	TRBJ1-3	CASSPPGQNSGNTIYF	TGTGCCAGCAGTCCCCCGGGACAGAACTCTGGAAACACCATATATTTT
many	.	TRBV6-2/TRBV6-3	TRBJ2-2	CASSYRILGTGELFF	TGTGCCAGCAGTTACCGAATTCTAGGGACCGGGGAGCTGTTTTTT
.	TRBD1	TRBV20-1	TRBJ1-4	CSALPRTGKDEKLFF	TGCAGTGCTTTACCCCGGACAGGGAAAGATGAAAAACTGTTTTTT
.	.	TRBV7-2	TRBJ1-4	CASSPALTNEKLFF	TGTGCCAGCAGCCCCGCTTTGACTAATGAAAAACTGTTTTTT
many	.	TRBV7-2	TRBJ1-6	CASSRTGIGSPLHF	TGTGCCAGCAGCCGCACAGGGATAGGATCACCCCTCCACTTT